The following is a T cell receptor beta chain sequence with its context. As originally analysed: Amplification of reference gene primers was used by the study to estimate nucleated cell counts. Profiling relied on immunoSEQ multiplex PCR, and the TCRdb table lists in-frame clones only, not all of them. The V and J calls and clone size are taken from that table; D and trimming were inferred from the DNA. The sample yields approximately 210,000 clones, 70% to 90% seen once. The data are from a study of blood T cell repertoires in COVID-19. Study background: The origin of the acute and convalescent COVID-19 samples was the United States, Italy and Spain. Sample material is recorded as cDNA or gDNA derived from T cells, B-cell-depleted T cells, or PBMCs.

Seattle's cohort entered during active infection and was followed longitudinally. What was sequenced was peripheral blood. The TCR originated in a man in his 60s with COVID-19, enrolled during active disease.

CDR3 amino acids: CASSRGEGRVAFF. The CDR3 nucleotides are TGTGCCAGTAGTAGGGGCGAGGGGAGGGTAGCTTTCTTT. The J gene is TRBJ1-1, the V gene TRBV19, with D maybe TRBD1 (5 bases). Germline V gives CDR1 LNHDA, CDR2 SQIVND (reference sequence). V lost 4 bases, J lost 10 bases, and 16 bases lay in between. This CDR3 is built from 13 residues.